The count of the clone carrying this T cell receptor beta chain is one. These data come from a study of technical replicates of blood from a handful of donors. Germline V gene data show CDR1 as SGHTA and CDR2 as FQGNSA. The length of the CDR3 is 13 residues. Trimming pared 5 bases from V and 4 bases from J, leaving 11 bases between. The table came from immunoSEQ multiplex PCR; TCRdb's copy has only in-frame clones and leaves some out. The sample lists approximately 81,000 clones; 75% to 90% were seen once. The source material was PBMCs. The source is a human donor in good health. Some clones in this sample may be carry-over from other donors' samples. The chain couples TRBV7-2 to TRBJ1-2, with D possibly TRBD1 on 6 matching bases. The CDR3: CASSAGQLYGYTF. For the CDR3, the DNA is TGTGCCAGCAGCGCAGGACAGCTCTATGGCTACACCTTC.